The source of this TCR beta chain is a study of a mutant IDH1 vaccine in newly diagnosed glioma. Study summary: Previous treatment comprised radiotherapy, temozolomide, or both, mostly both.

Sequencing was performed with immunoSEQ multiplex PCR; in TCRdb, only in-frame clones are kept and a portion is missing. The top ten hold roughly 2.8% of the sample, which has under 80,000 clones, roughly 85% seen once. Time point meaning: baseline, week 1 (first vaccination visit). Treatment here: pre-vaccination baseline after standard-of-care therapy. The study enrolled donors with new WHO grade 3 or 4 IDH1-mutant, ATRX-lost astrocytomas. Whole-study findings and limits: About 92% of patients showed vaccine-induced immune responses across multiple MHC alleles. There seemed to be no relation between pseudoprogression and changes in top peripheral T cell clonotypes.

This clone was counted a single time. Its antigen is as yet unknown. This clonotype originated in a man aged 25-45 years with glioma. The source material was PBMCs, sampled from a glioma patient treated with radiotherapy, temozolomide or both.

CDR3 residues: CASSYWGRGNEQFF. CDR3 DNA: TGTGCCAGCAGTTACTGGGGCAGGGGGAATGAGCAGTTCTTC. This chain links TRBV6-6 with TRBJ2-1, with TRBD1 identical over 7 bases. This CDR3 is built from 14 residues. After removal of 1 base from V and 7 bases from J, the junction contained 4 bases not matched to a gene. The germline V gene has CDR1 MNHNY and CDR2 SVGAGI (reference sequence).